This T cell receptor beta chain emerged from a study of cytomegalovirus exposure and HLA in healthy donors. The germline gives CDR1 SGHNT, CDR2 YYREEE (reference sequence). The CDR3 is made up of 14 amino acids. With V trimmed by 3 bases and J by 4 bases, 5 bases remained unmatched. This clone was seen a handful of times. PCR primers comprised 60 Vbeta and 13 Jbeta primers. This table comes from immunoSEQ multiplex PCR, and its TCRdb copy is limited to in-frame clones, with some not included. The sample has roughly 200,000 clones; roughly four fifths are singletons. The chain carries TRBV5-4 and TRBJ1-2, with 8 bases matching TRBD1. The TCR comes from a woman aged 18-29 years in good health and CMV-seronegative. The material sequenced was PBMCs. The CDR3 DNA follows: TGTGCCAGCAGCTACTCCGGGACAGGCTATGGCTACACCTTC. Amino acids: CASSYSGTGYGYTF.